Below, 13 T cell receptor beta chains from the same sample are listed, as sequenced in a study of persistence of HIV-infected CD4 T cells. These receptors have no identified antigens. Stimulation used 10 ug/mL lysate from CMV-infected fibroblasts. CD40L-negative CD69-negative CD45RO-high memory CD4+ T cells were sorted as populations depleted of antigen-responding cells. Sequencing used immunoSEQ version 4 in survey mode. Assay used: immunoSEQ multiplex PCR; TCRdb lists only in-frame clones, some missing. The sample shows fewer than 40,000 clones, roughly 80% of them seen only once. The material was CD4+ T cells sorted from PBMCs after roughly 18-hour stimulation, obtained from a patient who received antiretroviral therapy. The receptors here all came from an adult woman with HIV who was CMV-seropositive.

The gene calls are TRBV24-1 and TRBJ2-3; TRBD2 is a possible D gene (6 bases). The germline CDR1 and CDR2 sequences are KGHDR and SFDVKD. This CDR3 comprises 14 residues. The V end was cut by 3 bases, the J end by 4 bases, with 10 bases between. As DNA, the CDR3 is TGTGCCACCAGTGATCGCGGGGTAGCAGATACGCAGTATTTT. Protein sequence: CATSDRGVADTQYF.

The gene calls are TRBV4-1 and TRBJ2-1, with 7 positions matching TRBD1. This CDR3 spans 16 amino acids. CDR1 and CDR2 from the germline V gene are MGHRA and YSYEKL. V trimming: 2 bases; J trimming: 3 bases; junction bases outside the gene matches: 7. The CDR3 is CASSQLPGTDYNEQFF. CDR3 nucleotides: TGCGCCAGCAGCCAACTTCCCGGGACAGACTACAATGAGCAGTTCTTC.

The rearrangement uses TRBV28 and TRBJ1-2, with a tentative D call TRBD1 (6 bases). V was clipped by 6 bases and J by 3 bases, with 23 bases between them. The V gene's germline CDR1 is MDHEN and CDR2 SYDVKM. The CDR3 is 17 residues long. The CDR3: CASRPQGTTAVYYGYTF. CDR3 DNA: TGTGCCAGCAGGCCACAGGGAACTACTGCTGTTTACTATGGCTACACCTTC.

V usage is TRBV28 and J usage is TRBJ2-1; TRBD1 is a possible D gene (7 bases). In germline, CDR1 is MDHEN, CDR2 SYDVKM. This CDR3 has 17 amino acids. V was clipped by 3 bases and J by 0 bases, with 15 bases between them. CDR3 amino acids: CASSFRRGLGSYNEQFF. The CDR3 DNA follows: TGTGCCAGCAGTTTTAGGAGGGGGCTAGGCTCCTACAATGAGCAGTTCTTC.

The V and J genes are TRBV6-5 and TRBJ2-3, with D unclear. The CDR3 is 12 residues long. The ends were cut back, 4 bases at V and 2 bases at J, with 4 bases in the middle. Per germline, CDR1 MNHEY and CDR2 SVGAGI. CDR3 DNA sequence: TGTGCCAGCAGTTCCTCCACAGATACGCAGTATTTT. Its protein product is CASSSSTDTQYF.

The chain couples TRBV15 to TRBJ1-1; D not certain. Per the germline V gene, CDR1 is LNHNV and CDR2 is YYDKDF (reference sequence). Trimming stripped 7 bases from V and 1 base from J, with 13 bases between. This CDR3 has 14 residues. The CDR3 spells CATMLASTNTEAFF. CDR3 DNA: TGTGCCACCATGCTGGCCAGCACGAACACTGAAGCTTTCTTT.

The V gene is TRBV18, the J gene TRBJ1-2; no clear D. V lost 2 bases and J lost 4, with 17 bases in between. The CDR3 has 16 residues. Germline assignment: CDR1 KGHSH and CDR2 LQKENI. CDR3 DNA: TGTGCCAGCTCACCAGAAAGGGAGCCGGGAGGCTATGGCTACACCTTC. Protein product: CASSPEREPGGYGYTF.

The J gene is TRBJ2-3, the V gene TRBV20-1, with D unresolved. Per germline, CDR1 DFQATT and CDR2 SNEGSKA (reference sequence). This CDR3 region has 11 residues. Trimming pared 5 bases from V and 5 bases from J, leaving 8 bases between. The CDR3: CSAALGDTQYF. For the CDR3, the DNA is TGCAGTGCTGCCCTAGGAGATACGCAGTATTTT.

The chain employs TRBV2 and TRBJ2-7, with D perhaps TRBD2 (5 bases). The germline V gene has CDR1 SNHLY and CDR2 FYNNEI. Trimming removed 7 bases at V and 5 bases at J, with 12 bases between. The CDR3 runs to 12 residues. CDR3 bases: TGTGCCAGCACCGAGGACGGGGACGAGCAGTACTTC. It specifies CASTEDGDEQYF.

This sequence joins TRBV3-1 (or the pseudogene TRBV3-2) and TRBJ1-2; D remains ambiguous. This CDR3 is 13 amino acids long. The germline V and J ends were trimmed by 1 base and 4 bases, with 7 bases remaining between them. Germline CDR1 and CDR2: LGHDT and YNNKEL (reference sequence). This chain's CDR3 is CASSQAEIYGYTF. For the CDR3, the DNA is TGTGCCAGCAGCCAAGCAGAGATCTATGGCTACACCTTC.

V usage is TRBV19 and J usage is TRBJ2-6, with D unclear. The CDR3 is 16 amino acids. From germline, CDR1 is LNHDA and CDR2 SQIVND (reference sequence). Trimming cost V 3 bases and J 0 bases, with 9 bases left between them. DNA of the CDR3: TGTGCCAGTAGTATTCTTCAGTACTCTGGGGCCAACGTCCTGACTTTC. Translating it yields CASSILQYSGANVLTF.

This clone showed up just once. The chain is built from TRBV5-4 and TRBJ1-4; D is perhaps TRBD1 (6 bases). With 3 bases removed from V and 0 bases from J, the gap between germline ends came to 15 bases. This CDR3 contains 17 residues. CDR1 is SGHNT and CDR2 is YYREEE in the germline V gene (reference sequence). The CDR3 sequence: CASSSGGGGATNEKLFF. The CDR3 DNA is TGTGCCAGCAGCTCCGGAGGCGGGGGCGCAACTAATGAAAAACTGTTTTTT.

V is TRBV10-2 and J is TRBJ2-2; TRBD2 matches 8 bases. V shed 6 bases and J 5 bases; nucleotides not matched to a gene: 5. This CDR3 has 14 amino acids. Germline CDR1 reads WSHSY; CDR2 reads SAAADI. CDR3 sequence (DNA): TGCGCCAGCAGGGGACTAGACAGGACCGGGGAGCTGTTTTTT. Encoded protein: CASRGLDRTGELFF.